This TCR beta chain was sequenced during a study of cytomegalovirus exposure and HLA in healthy donors. The PCR had 60 Vbeta and 13 Jbeta primers. This table comes from immunoSEQ multiplex PCR, and its TCRdb copy is limited to in-frame clones, with some not included. Of fewer than 200,000 clones listed, around 80% are singletons. Trimming cost V 3 bases and J 0 bases, with 15 bases left between them. The germline CDR1 and CDR2 sequences are SNHLY and FYNNEI. The CDR3 is 17 amino acids. J is TRBJ2-1 and V is TRBV2; D gene uncertain. Sequenced sample: PBMCs. The clonotype was recovered from a woman under 30 in good health and CMV-seronegative. The CDR3 region is CASSDPLGSHSYNEQFF. The CDR3 DNA follows: TGTGCCAGCAGTGATCCCCTCGGTAGTCACTCCTACAATGAGCAGTTCTTC.